These T cell receptor beta chains were read from a single sample in a study of shared clonotypes between healthy human individuals. The protocol was immunoSEQ multiplex PCR, while the TCRdb copy is restricted to in-frame clones and leaves out a portion. Of roughly 650,000 clones in the sample, about 97% are singletons; the top ten hold roughly 0.05%. The sample taken for sequencing was naive CD4+ T cells sorted from blood. These receptor sequences come from a woman under 40 in good health. Both conserved end residues are part of each CDR3. The order of the fields is clone size, V gene, D gene, J gene, CDR3 DNA, CDR3 protein. D genes are given only for firm matches. Clone size is given for some rows only: seen once, a few or many times, or a class if the clone is expanded.

NA,TRBV2,NA,TRBJ1-5,TGTGCCAGCAGTGAAGGGCGGGGCCACAATCAGCCCCAGCATTTT,CASSEGRGHNQPQHF
NA,TRBV2,NA,TRBJ1-1,TGTGCCAGCAGCCCAGGGCCCGGAACTGAAGCTTTCTTT,CASSPGPGTEAFF
NA,TRBV6-5,NA,TRBJ1-4,TGTGCCAGCAGTCTCACAGGGAACGAAAAACTGTTTTTT,CASSLTGNEKLFF
NA,TRBV19,TRBD1,TRBJ1-4,TGTGCCAGTAGTCCAAGGGACAGGGGGAAAACTAATGAAAAACTGTTTTTT,CASSPRDRGKTNEKLFF
NA,TRBV5-1,TRBD1,TRBJ2-2,TGCGCCAGCAGCCTGGACAGGCCGAACACCGGGGAGCTGTTTTTT,CASSLDRPNTGELFF
NA,TRBV25-1,NA,TRBJ2-7,TGTGCCAGCAGTGGGGGCAACGAGCAGTACTTC,CASSGGNEQYF
once,TRBV9,TRBD2,TRBJ2-1,TGTGCCAGCAGCGTCGGGACTAGCGGGAGTAATGAGCAGTTCTTC,CASSVGTSGSNEQFF
NA,TRBV7-2,NA,TRBJ2-2,TGTGCCAGCAGCTTAGACGGAGACCCCTCGAACACCGGGGAGCTGTTTTTT,CASSLDGDPSNTGELFF
NA,TRBV6-5,TRBD1,TRBJ1-4,TGTGCCAGCAGTTACGGGACAGGGGGCCGAGAAAAACTGTTTTTT,CASSYGTGGREKLFF
once,TRBV10-2,TRBD1,TRBJ1-5,TGCGCCAGCAGTGGGGGACGGGACAGGGTTTATCAGCCCCAGCATTTT,CASSGGRDRVYQPQHF
NA,TRBV5-4,NA,TRBJ2-5,TGTGCCAGCAGCTTTGCACAGGGGCAGGGGGGAGAGACCCAGTACTTC,CASSFAQGQGGETQYF
NA,TRBV19,TRBD1,TRBJ2-1,TGTGCCAGTACCCGGGACAGGAGGCCTAATGAGCAGTTCTTC,CASTRDRRPNEQFF
NA,TRBV27,NA,TRBJ1-5,TGTGCCAGCAGTTTAAGGGGGCAGCCCCAGCATTTT,CASSLRGQPQHF
NA,TRBV13,NA,TRBJ2-2,TGTGCCAGCAGCCTCAGGGGTGACGGGGAGCTGTTTTTT,CASSLRGDGELFF
NA,TRBV6-7,NA,TRBJ2-1,TGTGCCAGCAGTCAAGCCCATGACTGGCAAAGCGTCTACAATGAGCAGTTCTTC,CASSQAHDWQSVYNEQFF
NA,TRBV5-1,TRBD2,TRBJ2-2,TGCGCCAGCAGCTTCCCACAAGCGGGAGGGTTCGCCGGGGAGCTGTTTTTT,CASSFPQAGGFAGELFF
NA,TRBV6-1,TRBD1,TRBJ1-5,TGTGCCAGCAGTGGAGGAGGACAGGGGCCTCAGCCCCAGCATTTT,CASSGGGQGPQPQHF
NA,TRBV18,NA,TRBJ1-5,TGTGCCAGCTCACCAGAAGATAGCAATCAGCCCCAGCATTTT,CASSPEDSNQPQHF
NA,TRBV7-2,NA,TRBJ2-7,TGTGCCAGCAGCTTAGCGGCAGGGCGCGAGCAGTACTTC,CASSLAAGREQYF
NA,TRBV10-3,NA,TRBJ2-4,TGTGCCATCAGTGAAGTCTCTTGGGCGAGCGCCAAAAACATTCAGTACTTC,CAISEVSWASAKNIQYF
NA,TRBV19,NA,TRBJ1-5,TGTGCCAGTAGTATAGGGTCAGGGAGTAATCAGCCCCAGCATTTT,CASSIGSGSNQPQHF
NA,TRBV7-6,TRBD2,TRBJ2-3,TGTGCCAGCAGCATCGGGGGGGGTACAGATACGCAGTATTTT,CASSIGGGTDTQYF
NA,TRBV7-9,TRBD2,TRBJ2-5,TGTGCCAGCAGCCAAGTAGCGGGAGGTCAAGAGACCCAGTACTTC,CASSQVAGGQETQYF
NA,TRBV6-6,NA,TRBJ2-7,TGTGCCAGCAGTTACTCGGCAGGTACCTACGAGCAGTACTTC,CASSYSAGTYEQYF
NA,TRBV7-2,NA,TRBJ1-4,TGTGCCAGCAGCTCCGGGCCTATTAATGAAAAACTGTTTTTT,CASSSGPINEKLFF
NA,TRBV9,NA,TRBJ1-1,TGTGCCAGCAGTCGGGGCCCGAACACTGAAGCTTTCTTT,CASSRGPNTEAFF
NA,TRBV5-1,NA,TRBJ2-3,TGCGCCAGCAGCTCCTTTCCAGGGGCAGATACGCAGTATTTT,CASSSFPGADTQYF
once,TRBV6-5,TRBD2,TRBJ2-5,TGTGCCAGCAGAAGGACTAGCGGAGCTCAAGAGACCCAGTACTTC,CASRRTSGAQETQYF
NA,TRBV28,NA,TRBJ1-3,TGTGCCAGCAGTTCTGTTCGACAGTCCTCTGGAAACACCATATATTTT,CASSSVRQSSGNTIYF
NA,TRBV5-1,NA,TRBJ1-1,TGCGCCAGCAGCCCGTACCTTGTCAGGGACACTGAAGCTTTCTTT,CASSPYLVRDTEAFF
NA,TRBV9,TRBD2,TRBJ2-1,TGTGCCAGCAGCGTAGCTAGCGGGAGACTCAATGAGCAGTTCTTC,CASSVASGRLNEQFF
once,TRBV27,TRBD1,TRBJ1-1,TGTGCCAGCAGTTACAGGGGGCAGGCAGCTTTCTTT,CASSYRGQAAFF
NA,TRBV14,NA,TRBJ2-4,TGTGCCAGCAGCCAACCCGAGGGGGGGGACATTCAGTACTTC,CASSQPEGGDIQYF
NA,TRBV19,NA,TRBJ1-4,TGTGCCAGTAGTCCCGGACAGACTCTTAATGAAAAACTGTTTTTT,CASSPGQTLNEKLFF
NA,TRBV11-2,TRBD2,TRBJ2-2,TGTGCCAGCACCCCCGCTAGCGGGCGGACCGGGGAGCTGTTTTTT,CASTPASGRTGELFF
NA,TRBV10-2,TRBD1,TRBJ2-7,TGCGCCAGCAGAACGGGACAGGCCTACGAGCAGTACTTC,CASRTGQAYEQYF
NA,TRBV15,NA,TRBJ1-5,TGTGCCACCAGCAGAGGGGGTACATGGGAAGGGGATTCGGGCAATCAGCCCCAGCATTTT,CATSRGGTWEGDSGNQPQHF
NA,TRBV5-1,NA,TRBJ2-7,TGCGCCAGCAGCTTGGCGGCGGGGAAAACCTACGAGCAGTACTTC,CASSLAAGKTYEQYF
NA,TRBV20-1,NA,TRBJ2-1,TGCAGTGCCATAGGAGGGTATGAGCAGTTCTTC,CSAIGGYEQFF
NA,TRBV19,TRBD2,TRBJ2-5,TGTGCCAGTAGTATGGGTCGGACTAGCGCAAAAGAGACCCAGTACTTC,CASSMGRTSAKETQYF
NA,TRBV2,TRBD2,TRBJ2-5,TGTGCCACCAGGGAGGGAGCGGAGACCCAGTACTTC,CATREGAETQYF
NA,TRBV6-1,NA,TRBJ2-1,TGTGCCAGCAGCGAATATCTACAGGAAGTTGAGCAGTTCTTC,CASSEYLQEVEQFF
NA,TRBV6-1,NA,TRBJ1-5,TGTGCCAGCCGAAACGGGGACCGGGGTCAGCCCCAGCATTTT,CASRNGDRGQPQHF
NA,TRBV13,NA,TRBJ2-7,TGTGCCAGCAGCTTAGGGCAGTTCTTCGAGCAGTACTTC,CASSLGQFFEQYF
NA,TRBV29-1,TRBD2,TRBJ2-1,TGCAGCGTTGTGAAGCTAGCGGGAGCCCCCGTCTCCTACAATGAGCAGTTCTTC,CSVVKLAGAPVSYNEQFF
NA,TRBV7-2,TRBD1,TRBJ1-5,TGTGCCAGCAGACCCGACAGGGCTCAGAATCAGCCCCAGCATTTT,CASRPDRAQNQPQHF